This TCR beta chain was captured by sequencing in a study of cytomegalovirus exposure and HLA in healthy donors. PCR primers comprised 60 Vbeta and 13 Jbeta primers. Profiling relied on immunoSEQ multiplex PCR, and the TCRdb table lists in-frame clones only, not all of them. Found here are under 200,000 clones, around 75% of them singletons; the top ten hold approximately 1.8%. Turning to this clone: The target antigen is unknown.

From germline, CDR1 is SGHNT and CDR2 YENEEA. J gave up 0 bases and V 5 bases, and 7 bases lay outside the gene matches. This CDR3 spans 15 amino acids. The study's findings and limits: Common viral pathogens (according to a later analysis) appeared linked to several of the most significant clusters.

Sequences were obtained from PBMCs. This chain connects TRBV11-3 to TRBJ2-7; 7 bases are shared with TRBD2. The sequence derives from a woman aged 25 to 45 in good health and CMV-seronegative. CDR3: CASSPRAGSSYEQYF. The CDR3 DNA reads TGTGCCAGCAGCCCAAGAGCGGGAAGCTCCTACGAGCAGTACTTC.